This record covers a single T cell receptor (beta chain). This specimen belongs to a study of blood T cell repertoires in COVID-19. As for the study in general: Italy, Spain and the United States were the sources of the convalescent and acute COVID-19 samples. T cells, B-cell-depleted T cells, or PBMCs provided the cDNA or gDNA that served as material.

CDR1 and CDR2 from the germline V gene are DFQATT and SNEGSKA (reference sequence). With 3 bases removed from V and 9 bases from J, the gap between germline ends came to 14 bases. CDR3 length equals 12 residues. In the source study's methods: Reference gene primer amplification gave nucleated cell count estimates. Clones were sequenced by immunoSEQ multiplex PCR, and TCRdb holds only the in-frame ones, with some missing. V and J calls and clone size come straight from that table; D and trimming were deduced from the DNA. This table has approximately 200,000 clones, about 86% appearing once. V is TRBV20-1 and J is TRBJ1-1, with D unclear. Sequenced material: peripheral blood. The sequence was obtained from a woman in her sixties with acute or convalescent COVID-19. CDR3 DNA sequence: TGCAGTGCTAGTTCTAACCCCACCAAAGCTTTCTTT. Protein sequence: CSASSNPTKAFF.